The T cell receptor (beta chain) described here comes from a study of T-cell reconstitution after alpha-beta-depleted transplantation in children (dated by TCRdb to 2015 to 2016). Describing the broader study: Using TCR repertoire profiling, the study quantitatively followed how T-cell immune reconstitution unfolded in children after TCRalphabeta/CD19-depleted allogeneic hematopoietic cell transplantation.

This clonotype has only one observation. What this receptor recognizes is not known. No per-base quality is available; no much larger clone lies one base away. V was cut back by 3 bases and J by 3 bases, leaving a gap of 14 bases between them. CDR3 length: 15 amino acids, cysteine to phenylalanine. The only DNA kept is the CDR3, 45 bases in frame from the first base. From a lookup of the germline V gene, CDR1 and CDR2 are MGHDK and SYGVNS. The method was PCR. TCRdb shows the sequencer as Illumina HiSeq 2500. TCR library preparation used molecular barcoding, with unique molecular identifiers applied to normalize quantification of the TCRbeta repertoire. TCRdb trimmed public reads at Q25 via fastp, called clones via MiXCR and kept in-frame beta chains. Rows merge per CDR3 protein into single entries with the most common DNA and genes. In this sample the table shows roughly 500,000 distinct CDR3 sequences, around a third of which occur a single time. Approximately 2.3% of the sample is held by the ten biggest clonotypes.

The rearrangement joined TRBV25-1 to TRBJ1-1; a weak D assignment points to TRBD1 (5 bases agree). This sequence originates from a human donor who donated a stem cell graft to a child with aplastic anemia. Sequenced material: PBMCs from the stem cell graft donor, taken from the stem cell graft. The DNA sequence is as follows: TGTGCCAGCAGTGAGGGGGGGGTTGGGGACACTGAAGCTTTCTTT. Translation gives CASSEGGVGDTEAFF. With the portions outside the CDR3 filled from the reference TRBV25-1 and TRBJ1-1 genes, the complete variable region becomes EADIYQTPRYLVIGTGKKITLECSQTMGHDKMYWYQQDPGMELHLIHYSYGVNSTEKGDLSSESTVSRIRTEHFPLTLESARPSHTSQYLCASSEGGVGDTEAFFGQGTRLTVV.